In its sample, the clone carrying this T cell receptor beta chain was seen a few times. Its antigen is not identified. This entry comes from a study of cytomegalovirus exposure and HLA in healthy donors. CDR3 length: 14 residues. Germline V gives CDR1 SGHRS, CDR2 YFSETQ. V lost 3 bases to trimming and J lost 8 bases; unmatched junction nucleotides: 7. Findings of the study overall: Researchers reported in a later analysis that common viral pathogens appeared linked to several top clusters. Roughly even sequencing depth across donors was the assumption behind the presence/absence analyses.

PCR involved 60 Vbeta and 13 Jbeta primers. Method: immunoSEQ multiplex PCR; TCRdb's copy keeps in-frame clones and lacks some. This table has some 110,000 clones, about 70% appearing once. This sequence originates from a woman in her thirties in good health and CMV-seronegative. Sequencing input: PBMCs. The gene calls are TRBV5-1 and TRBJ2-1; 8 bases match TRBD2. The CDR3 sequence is CASSSSGSADEQFF. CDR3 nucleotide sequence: TGCGCCAGCAGCTCAAGCGGGAGTGCGGATGAGCAGTTCTTC.